This T cell receptor beta chain was observed in a study of cytomegalovirus exposure and HLA in healthy donors. Study information: The 120 validation repertoires were reported in a later analysis to have been generated on the same platform as the 666 first-cohort repertoires.

The assay was immunoSEQ multiplex PCR, and TCRdb's table has in-frame clones only and misses some. Of 100,000 or so clones listed, roughly nine tenths are singletons. Comment on this clone: Its antigen is unidentified.

The CDR3 loop spans 15 amino acids. V gave up 1 base and J gave up 2 bases, with 12 bases separating them. CDR1 is LNHNV and CDR2 is YYDKDF in the germline V gene (reference sequence). General observations from the study: According to a later analysis, TCR clusters from the first cohort tended to co-occur in the 120 or so validation repertoires.

This chain uses TRBV15 with TRBJ2-7; the D gene is possibly TRBD1 (7 bases). The sample was PBMCs. The receptor's source is a woman in her 30s in good health and CMV-seronegative. CDR3 sequence (DNA): TGTGCCACCAGCAGAGGCGGGACAGCGGCCTACGAGCAGTACTTC. It yields the protein CATSRGGTAAYEQYF. Based on the CDR3 plus reference TRBV15 and TRBJ2-7, the full variable domain is DAMVIQNPRYQVTQFGKPVTLSCSQTLNHNVMYWYQQKSSQAPKLLFHYYDKDFNNEADTPDNFQSRRPNTSFCFLDIRSPGLGDTAMYLCATSRGGTAAYEQYFGPGTRLTVT.